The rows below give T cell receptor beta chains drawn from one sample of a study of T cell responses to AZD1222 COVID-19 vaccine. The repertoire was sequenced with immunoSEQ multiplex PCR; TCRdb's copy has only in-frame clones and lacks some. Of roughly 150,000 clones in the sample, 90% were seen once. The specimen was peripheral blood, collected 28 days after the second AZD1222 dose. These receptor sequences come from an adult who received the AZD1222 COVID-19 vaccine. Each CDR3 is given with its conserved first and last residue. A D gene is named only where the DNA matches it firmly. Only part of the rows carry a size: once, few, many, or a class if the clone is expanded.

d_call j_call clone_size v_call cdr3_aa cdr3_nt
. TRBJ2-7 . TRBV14 CASSQEILSHPGFLRGQYF TGTGCCAGCAGCCAAGAAATTTTATCGCATCCGGGATTCCTACGAGGGCAGTACTTC
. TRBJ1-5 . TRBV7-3 CASSPQGGQPQHF TGTGCCAGCAGCCCCCAGGGTGGACAGCCCCAGCATTTT
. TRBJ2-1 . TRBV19 CASQGSSYNEQFF TGTGCCAGCCAGGGAAGCTCCTACAATGAGCAGTTCTTC
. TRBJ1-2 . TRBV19 CASTRQDYGYTF TGTGCCAGTACCCGACAAGACTATGGCTACACCTTC
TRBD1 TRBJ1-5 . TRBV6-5 CASSPGQPQPQHF TGTGCCAGCAGCCCGGGACAGCCCCAGCCCCAGCATTTT
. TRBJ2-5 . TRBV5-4 CASSGRGAQETQYF TGTGCCAGCAGCGGGAGGGGGGCGCAAGAGACCCAGTACTTC
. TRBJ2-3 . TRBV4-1 CASSQAVTRTDTQYF TGCGCCAGCAGCCAGGCTGTGACTAGAACAGATACGCAGTATTTT
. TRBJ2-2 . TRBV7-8 CASSLAYRTNTGELFF TGTGCCAGCAGCTTAGCCTACAGAACGAACACCGGGGAGCTGTTTTTT
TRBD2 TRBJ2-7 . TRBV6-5 CASIRTSGGYEQYF TGTGCCAGCATCAGGACTAGCGGGGGGTACGAGCAGTACTTC
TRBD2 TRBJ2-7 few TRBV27 CASRLAGLGEQYF TGTGCCAGCAGACTAGCGGGACTCGGCGAGCAGTACTTC
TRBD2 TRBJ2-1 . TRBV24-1 CATSETYAGGYNEQFF TGTGCCACCAGTGAAACGTACGCGGGAGGCTACAATGAGCAGTTCTTC
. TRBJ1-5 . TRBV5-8 CASSIHRESNQPQHF TGTGCCAGCAGCATCCACAGGGAGAGCAATCAGCCCCAGCATTTT
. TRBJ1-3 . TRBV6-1 CASSEKIFGNTIYF TGTGCCAGCAGTGAAAAAATATTTGGAAACACCATATATTTT
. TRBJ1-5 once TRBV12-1 CASSSTGCQPQHF TGTGCCAGCAGCTCGACAGGGTGCCAGCCCCAGCATTTT
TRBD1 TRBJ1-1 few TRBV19 CASSKDRDTEAFF TGTGCCAGTAGTAAGGACAGGGACACTGAAGCTTTCTTT
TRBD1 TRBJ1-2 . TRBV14 CASSPGPRDRGRFYGYTF TGTGCCAGCAGCCCCGGCCCCCGTGACAGGGGGCGCTTCTATGGCTACACCTTC
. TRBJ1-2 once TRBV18 CASSPRTVEFYGYTF TGTGCCAGCTCACCGCGGACAGTCGAATTCTATGGCTACACCTTC
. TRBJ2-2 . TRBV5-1 CASSPTAAWDTGELFF TGCGCCAGCAGCCCGACGGCAGCTTGGGACACCGGGGAGCTGTTTTTT
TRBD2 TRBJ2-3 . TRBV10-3 CAISRVERGGADTQYF TGTGCCATCAGTCGGGTAGAGCGGGGGGGAGCAGATACGCAGTATTTT
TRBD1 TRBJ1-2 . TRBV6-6 CASSTTGGYTF TGTGCCAGCAGTACGACAGGGGGCTACACCTTC
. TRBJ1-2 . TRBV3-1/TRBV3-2 CASSRGQKVYGYTF TGTGCCAGCAGTCGGGGACAAAAAGTCTATGGCTACACCTTC
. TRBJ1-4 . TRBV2 CASSVLQALEKLFF TGTGCCAGCAGTGTTCTACAGGCGCTCGAAAAACTGTTTTTT
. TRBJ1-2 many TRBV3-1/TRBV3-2 CASSAGSAYGYTF TGTGCCAGCAGCGCTGGTTCAGCGTATGGCTACACCTTC
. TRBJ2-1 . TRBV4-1 CASSQTTMGFPRDNEQFF TGCGCCAGCAGCCAAACTACTATGGGCTTCCCGAGGGATAATGAGCAGTTCTTC
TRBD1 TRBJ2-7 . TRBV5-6 CASSLLFSGTGEYEQYF TGTGCCAGCAGCCTATTATTCTCCGGGACAGGGGAGTACGAGCAGTACTTC
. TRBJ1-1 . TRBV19 CASSIRREGTEAFF TGTGCCAGCAGTATCCGCAGGGAGGGGACTGAAGCTTTCTTT
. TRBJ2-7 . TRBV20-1 CSASSHAHAYEQYF TGCAGTGCTAGTTCCCACGCGCACGCCTACGAGCAGTACTTC
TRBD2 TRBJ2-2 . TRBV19 CASSKGTSGANTGELFF TGTGCCAGTAGTAAAGGGACTAGCGGGGCGAACACCGGGGAGCTGTTTTTT
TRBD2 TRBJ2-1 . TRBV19 CASRTPAGPRSDNEQFF TGTGCCAGTAGGACGCCAGCGGGGCCCCGTTCTGACAATGAGCAGTTCTTC
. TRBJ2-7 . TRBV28 CASSLLTDSYEQYF TGTGCCAGCAGTTTATTGACGGATTCCTACGAGCAGTACTTC
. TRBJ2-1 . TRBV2 CASSAITGMAYNEQFF TGTGCCAGCAGTGCCATAACAGGGATGGCCTACAATGAGCAGTTCTTC
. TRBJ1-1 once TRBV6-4 CASSAQGGANTEAFF TGTGCCAGCAGTGCCCAAGGGGGGGCGAACACTGAAGCTTTCTTT
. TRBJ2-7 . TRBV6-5 CASSYSRSPTSYEQYF TGTGCCAGCAGTTACAGTCGAAGCCCGACCTCCTACGAGCAGTACTTC
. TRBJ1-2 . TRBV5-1 CASSLSQGDYGYTF TGCGCCAGCAGCTTGTCACAGGGAGACTATGGCTACACCTTC
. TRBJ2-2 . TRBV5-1 CASSYDPGTGELFF TGCGCCAGCAGCTACGACCCGGGCACCGGGGAGCTGTTTTTT
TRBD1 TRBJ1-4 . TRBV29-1 CSVETDRDEKLFF TGCAGCGTTGAAACAGACAGGGATGAAAAACTGTTTTTT
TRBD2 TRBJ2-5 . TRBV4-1 CASSQDLLSGVGETQYF TGCGCCAGCAGCCAAGATCTTCTAAGCGGGGTAGGAGAGACCCAGTACTTC
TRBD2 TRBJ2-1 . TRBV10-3 CATGTSSYNEQFF TGTGCCACGGGGACTAGCTCCTACAATGAGCAGTTCTTC
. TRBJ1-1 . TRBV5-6 CASSLRTEAFF TGTGCCAGCAGCTTGCGGACTGAAGCTTTCTTT
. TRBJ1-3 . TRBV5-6 CASSLAGAGNTIYF TGTGCCAGCAGCTTGGCGGGGGCTGGAAACACCATATATTTT
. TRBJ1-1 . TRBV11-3 CASSFGRGANTEAFF TGTGCCAGCAGCTTCGGAAGGGGGGCGAACACTGAAGCTTTCTTT
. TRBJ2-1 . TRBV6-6 CASSYSIMDEQFF TGTGCCAGCAGTTACTCGATTATGGATGAGCAGTTCTTC
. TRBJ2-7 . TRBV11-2 CASSLSSGYYEQYF TGTGCCAGCAGCCTGTCCAGCGGTTACTACGAGCAGTACTTC
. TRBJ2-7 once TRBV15 CATSRGLGGDYEQYF TGTGCCACCAGCAGAGGCTTGGGGGGAGACTACGAGCAGTACTTC